Listed here are 32 T cell receptor beta chains from one sample, sequenced in a study of shared clonotypes between healthy human individuals. Profiling relied on immunoSEQ multiplex PCR, and the TCRdb table lists in-frame clones only, not all of them. The data contain about 92,000 clones, around half of them singletons. Input material: PBMCs. The receptors stem from a woman aged 40-49 years in good health. Some clones in this sample may be carry-over from other donors' samples.

The chain uses TRBV19 and TRBJ2-5, with TRBD2 identical over 8 bases. Trimming took 7 bases from V and 4 from J; bases not matched to a gene: 14. There are 16 residues in the CDR3. Per the germline V gene, CDR1 is LNHDA and CDR2 is SQIVND (reference sequence). CDR3 DNA sequence: TGTGCCAGTACCCCTTTTGAGCGGGAGCGTGGAGAGACCCAGTACTTC. This encodes CASTPFERERGETQYF.

Comment on this clone: Since a much larger clone is just one base distant, this may be a read error. Since no conserved phenylalanine or tryptophan closes the CDR3, a read error is the likely cause. Other DNA sequences in the sample encode the same CDR3. The chain joins TRBV29-1 to TRBJ2-7, with D possibly being TRBD1 or TRBD2 (6 bases each). This CDR3 region has 14 residues. Germline CDR1 and CDR2: SQVTM and ANQGSEA. Trimming stripped 6 bases from V and 4 bases from J, with 19 bases between. Written as DNA, the CDR3 is TGCAGCGTGGGGGCTGGGCGGGAACCTTACGAGCAGTACCTC. It codes for CSVGAGREPYEQYL.

A word on this clone: This probably arose from a read error, given a far larger clone one base away. The chain employs TRBV30 and TRBJ2-7; TRBD2 is a possible D gene (5 bases). Trimming stripped 2 bases from V and 5 bases from J, with 10 bases between. The CDR3 has 12 amino acids. Germline CDR1 reads GTSNPN; CDR2 reads SVGIG (reference sequence). The CDR3 bases are TGTGCCTGGAGTCCCGGGGTCAACGAGCAGTACTTC. Its protein product is CAWSPGVNEQYF.

This clone was counted once. The chain is built from TRBV14 and TRBJ1-1, with D maybe TRBD1 (6 bases). This CDR3 contains 12 residues. The ends were cut back, 5 bases at V and 3 bases at J, with 7 bases in the middle. Germline values: CDR1 SGHDN, CDR2 FVKESK. The CDR3 coding sequence is TGTGCCAGCAGCTGGACAGACACTGAAGCTTTCTTT. As protein: CASSWTDTEAFF.

This chain uses TRBV4-2 with TRBJ2-1, with a tentative D call TRBD2 (6 bases). Trimming shortened V by 4 bases and J by 1 base, and 14 bases separated the two germline ends. This CDR3 spans 16 amino acids. Germline CDR1 reads LGHNA; CDR2 reads YNFKEQ. The DNA of the CDR3 is TGTGCCAGCAGCCTCTCCGGGACTGAGTCCTACAATGAGCAGTTCTTC. Its translation: CASSLSGTESYNEQFF.

This clone appeared a few times. Other DNA sequences in this specimen translate into the identical CDR3. J is TRBJ1-1 and V is TRBV6-5; D uncertain. The V end lost 0 bases, the J end lost 4 bases, and 12 bases lay between the germline ends. The CDR3 sequence is 15 residues long. CDR1 and CDR2 from the germline V gene are MNHEY and SVGAGI. The CDR3 is CASSYSSEAGTEAFF. DNA of the CDR3: TGTGCCAGCAGTTACTCATCCGAGGCGGGCACTGAAGCTTTCTTT.

The chain joins TRBV2 to TRBJ1-5; D is possibly TRBD1 (5 bases). The CDR3 contains 18 residues. The germline gives CDR1 SNHLY, CDR2 FYNNEI. The germline V and J ends were trimmed by 4 bases and 0 bases, with 19 bases remaining between them. Here the CDR3 DNA reads TGTGCCAGCAGTGGAGGCTCCGGGACCGGCTATAGCAATCAGCCCCAGCATTTT. It encodes CASSGGSGTGYSNQPQHF.

This clone has a handful of counts. V gene TRBV7-3 combines with J gene TRBJ2-2; no reliable D call. The CDR3 spans 14 residues. V lost 8 bases and J lost 0, with 10 bases in between. The V gene's germline CDR1 is SGHTA and CDR2 FQGTGA. Here the CDR3 DNA reads TGTGCCAGCGGGATCGCCGCGAACACCGGGGAGCTGTTTTTT. Its translation is CASGIAANTGELFF.

The chain uses TRBV20-1 and TRBJ1-3; D not certain. Germline V gene sequence: CDR1 DFQATT, CDR2 SNEGSKA (reference sequence). The ends were cut back, 7 bases at V and 1 base at J, with 5 bases in the middle. The length of the CDR3 is 11 residues. CDR3 protein: CSVVSGNTIYF. CDR3 DNA: TGCAGTGTCGTATCTGGAAACACCATATATTTT.

J is TRBJ2-7 and V is TRBV7-8; a possible D gene is TRBD1 (5 bases). With 3 bases removed from V and 3 bases from J, the gap between germline ends came to 6 bases. The CDR3 is 12 amino acids. Germline CDR1 reads SGHVS; CDR2 reads FQNEAQ. In DNA, the CDR3 is TGTGCCAGCAGCTTTCAGGGCTACGAGCAGTACTTC. Its protein is CASSFQGYEQYF.

The chain combines TRBV14 with TRBJ1-2; the D is unclear. V lost 0 bases, J lost 2 bases, and 10 bases lay in between. The germline V gene encodes CDR1 SGHDN and CDR2 FVKESK. CDR3 length: 15 residues. The CDR3 is CASSQDLQPNYGYTF. The CDR3 DNA reads TGTGCCAGCAGCCAAGATCTGCAACCGAACTATGGCTACACCTTC.

Note on this clone: The sample has other DNA sequences that encode this CDR3 too. The CDR3 nucleotides are TGTGCCTGGACCCCGGGACAGGGAGGGAGCAGAGCTCCGGGCGAGCAGTACTTC. Amino acid sequence: CAWTPGQGGSRAPGEQYF. The V and J genes are TRBV30 and TRBJ2-7; 9 bases are a match to TRBD1. Germline trimming cut 4 bases from V and 6 bases from J; bases unmatched to any gene: 22. Per germline, CDR1 GTSNPN and CDR2 SVGIG (reference sequence). The CDR3 has 18 amino acids.

Comment on this clone: This sequence is one base from a far larger clone and is likely a read error. The rearrangement joins TRBV28 to TRBJ2-1; D not resolved. This CDR3 region has 12 residues. CDR1 is MDHEN and CDR2 is SYDVKM in the germline V gene. The V and J ends lost 5 bases and 9 bases respectively, with 11 bases between them. CDR3 nucleotide sequence: TGTGCCAGCAGTACCGGTCTGGGTGAGCAGTTCTTC. Amino acids: CASSTGLGEQFF.

The table lists this clone with many counts. V gene TRBV28 combines with J gene TRBJ2-5, with 10 positions matching TRBD2. V dropped 5 bases and J dropped 5; count of bases not matched to a gene: 8. The CDR3 contains 15 residues. CDR1 and CDR2 (germline): MDHEN, SYDVKM. CDR3 nucleotide sequence: TGTGCCAGCAGTGCTAGCGGGAGCTTGAGGGAGACCCAGTACTTC. Translated, it gives CASSASGSLRETQYF. Drawing the rest from reference TRBV28 and TRBJ2-5, the complete variable domain is DVKVTQSSRYLVKRTGEKVFLECVQDMDHENMFWYRQDPGLGLRLIYFSYDVKMKEKGDIPEGYSVSREKKERFSLILESASTNQTSMYLCASSASGSLRETQYFGPGTRLLVL.

CDR3 loop: CASSLALTSGRTNEQFF. Written as DNA, the CDR3 is TGCGCCAGCAGCTTGGCCCTGACTAGCGGGAGAACAAATGAGCAGTTCTTC. The chain recombines TRBV5-1 with TRBJ2-1, with 12 bases lining up with TRBD2. This CDR3 has 17 amino acids. Germline CDR1 reads SGHRS; CDR2 reads YFSETQ. V dropped 0 bases and J dropped 7; count of bases not matched to a gene: 8.

This clone has more than one count but fewer than ten. V usage is TRBV27 and J usage is TRBJ1-1; D gene ambiguous. Trimming pared 6 bases from V and 0 bases from J, leaving 11 bases between. The V gene's germline CDR1 is MNHEY and CDR2 SMNVEV (reference sequence). The CDR3 is made up of 14 amino acids. The CDR3, as DNA: TGTGCCAGCAGGTTGAGGAATCTGAACACTGAAGCTTTCTTT. Translating it yields CASRLRNLNTEAFF.

The V and J genes are TRBV27 and TRBJ2-5; TRBD1 agrees at 11 bases. Germline values: CDR1 MNHEY, CDR2 SMNVEV (reference sequence). The CDR3 spans 15 residues. V lost 6 bases to trimming and J lost 5 bases; unmatched junction nucleotides: 8. The CDR3 nucleotides read TGTGCCAGCAGAAGGACAGGGGGCGCCTGGGAGACCCAGTACTTC. Translated, it gives CASRRTGGAWETQYF.

The chain uses TRBV18 and TRBJ2-1, with a possible D match to TRBD2 (6 bases). The CDR3 totals 14 residues. Germline CDR1 reads KGHSH; CDR2 reads LQKENI. Trimming stripped 2 bases from V and 13 bases from J, with 18 bases between. The CDR3 sequence: CASSPRDSSSPQFF. In DNA, the CDR3 is TGTGCCAGCTCACCAAGGGACTCCTCGTCCCCACAGTTCTTC.

The chain links TRBV27 to TRBJ2-7, with D hard to call. The V end was cut by 0 bases, the J end by 6 bases, with 9 bases between. Per germline, CDR1 MNHEY and CDR2 SMNVEV (reference sequence). The CDR3 runs 13 residues. The CDR3 coding sequence is TGTGCCAGCAGTTTATCTATCTTCGGCGAGCAGTACTTC. Protein sequence: CASSLSIFGEQYF.

The V gene is TRBV11-1, the J gene TRBJ2-7; D might be TRBD1 or TRBD2, each matching 5 bases. Trimming cost V 5 bases and J 3 bases, with 17 bases left between them. CDR3 size: 15 residues. Germline CDR1 is SGHAT and CDR2 is FQDESV (reference sequence). The CDR3 reads CASSPLAGTRYEQYF. The CDR3 DNA follows: TGTGCCAGCAGCCCATTGGCCGGGACCCGCTACGAGCAGTACTTC.

The chain couples TRBV28 to TRBJ2-7; D gene unclear. There are 12 residues in the CDR3. Trimming took 3 bases from V and 4 from J, leaving 7 bases between them. Germline CDR1 is MDHEN and CDR2 is SYDVKM. The chain's CDR3 is CASSFDKYEQYF. The CDR3 DNA is TGTGCCAGCAGTTTTGATAAATACGAGCAGTACTTC.

This clone was seen at least ten times. The chain joins TRBV28 to TRBJ1-5; 8 nucleotides agree with TRBD1. Germline assignment: CDR1 MDHEN and CDR2 SYDVKM. CDR3 length equals 14 residues. V trimming: 7 bases; J trimming: 6 bases; junction bases outside the gene matches: 8. The CDR3 coding sequence is TGTGCCAGCACCCTCGACAGGGGACGTCAGCCCCAGCATTTT. Protein product: CASTLDRGRQPQHF.

The rearrangement uses TRBV10-3 and TRBJ2-7, with TRBD2 matching over 9 bases. CDR3 length equals 15 residues. Germline assignment: CDR1 ENHRY and CDR2 SYGVKD. Trimming removed 0 bases from V and 3 bases from J; junction bases left unmatched: 3. CDR3 sequence reads: CAISESGREGYEQYF. The CDR3, as DNA: TGTGCCATCAGTGAGTCTGGGCGGGAGGGCTACGAGCAGTACTTC.

The V and J genes are TRBV5-4 and TRBJ2-5; D is uncertain. The J call may be in error: the DNA end matches TRBJ2-7 better. CDR3 length: 12 amino acids. Germline assignment: CDR1 SGHNT and CDR2 YYREEE (reference sequence). Here the CDR3 DNA reads TGTGCCAGCAGCCGTCTGGCTTCCGAGCAGTACTTC. Amino acids: CASSRLASEQYF.

The V call is TRBV28, the J call TRBJ2-7; D is possibly TRBD1 (5 bases). Trimming stripped 2 bases from V and 2 bases from J, with 10 bases between. The CDR3 runs 14 residues. Germline V gene data show CDR1 as MDHEN and CDR2 as SYDVKM. The CDR3 region is CASSLQGHPYEQYF. CDR3 nucleotide sequence: TGTGCCAGCAGTTTACAGGGTCACCCCTACGAGCAGTACTTC.

The chain is built from TRBV4-3 and TRBJ2-3; TRBD1 matches 8 bases. Germline V gene data show CDR1 as LGHNA and CDR2 as YSLEER. V lost 3 bases to trimming and J lost 3 bases; unmatched junction nucleotides: 14. The CDR3 totals 18 residues. Here the CDR3 DNA reads TGCGCCAGCAGCCATGGGCCGAAGACAGGGGTAAGGACAGATACGCAGTATTTT. It encodes CASSHGPKTGVRTDTQYF.

This clone occurred a few times. V is TRBV9 and J is TRBJ2-2, with D perhaps TRBD2 (6 bases). Germline V gene sequence: CDR1 SGDLS, CDR2 YYNGEE. The CDR3 is 17 residues long. V was trimmed by 4 bases and J by 7 bases, leaving 23 bases between them. In DNA form, the CDR3 reads TGTGCCAGCAGCTCCTCTGGAGGGACTTCCCTTGGCGGGGAGCTGTTTTTT. Translating gives CASSSSGGTSLGGELFF. Variable domain in full (rest from reference TRBV9 and TRBJ2-2): DSGVTQTPKHLITATGQRVTLRCSPRSGDLSVYWYQQSLDQGLQFLIQYYNGEERAKGNILERFSAQQFPDLHSELNLSSLELGDSALYFCASSSSGGTSLGGELFFGEGSRLTVL.

This clone is medium-sized by share. Other DNA sequences in this specimen translate into the identical CDR3. The CDR3 sequence is CAWSVSFESEQYF. The DNA for the CDR3 is TGTGCCTGGAGTGTGTCCTTCGAAAGCGAGCAGTACTTC. The chain uses TRBV30 and TRBJ2-7; D gene ambiguous. Germline-derived CDR1 and CDR2 are GTSNPN and SVGIG (reference sequence). V was clipped by 0 bases and J by 6 bases, with 12 bases between them. This CDR3 is 13 amino acids long.

Remarks on this clone: Here the CDR3 omits its conserved ending phenylalanine or tryptophan, so a read error is the likely source. This chain connects TRBV28 to TRBJ1-4; TRBD1 agrees at 8 bases. There are 15 residues in the CDR3. The germline V gene encodes CDR1 MDHEN and CDR2 SYDVKM. J lost 10 bases, V lost 5 bases, and 12 bases had no gene match. CDR3 loop: CASSLPPQGEVKLFL. In nucleotides, the CDR3 is TGTGCCAGCAGTCTCCCCCCACAGGGGGAGGTAAAACTGTTTCTT.

The table lists this clone with a few counts. The chain employs TRBV5-1 and TRBJ2-7; D gene unclear. V was shortened by 0 bases and J by 8 bases, with 18 bases between the two germline ends. Germline-derived CDR1 and CDR2 are SGHRS and YFSETQ. This CDR3 comprises 15 residues. The CDR3 region is CASSLDGRPSVKQYF. CDR3 in DNA: TGCGCCAGCAGCTTGGACGGCCGACCCTCGGTGAAGCAGTACTTC.

The genes are TRBV7-4 and TRBJ2-7; maybe TRBD2 (6 bases). The germline CDR1 and CDR2 sequences are SGHVT and SQSDAQ. Trimming left V 5 bases short and J 2 bases short, with 13 bases between. There are 14 residues in the CDR3. CDR3 nucleotide sequence: TGTGCCAGCAGCGTACCGGGACTCACCTACGAGCAGTACTTC. Protein product: CASSVPGLTYEQYF.

The chain combines TRBV18 with TRBJ2-1, with 11 bases lining up with TRBD2. CDR1 and CDR2 from the germline V gene are KGHSH and LQKENI. With 5 bases clipped from V and 4 bases from J, the junction kept 1 base outside the gene matches. The CDR3 has 14 amino acids. CDR3 in DNA: TGTGCCAGCTCAACTAGCGGGGGATACAATGAGCAGTTCTTC. Amino acids: CASSTSGGYNEQFF.